Listed below are T cell receptor beta chains from one sample, sequenced in a study of cytomegalovirus exposure and HLA in healthy donors. The data were produced by immunoSEQ multiplex PCR, yet TCRdb's version contains in-frame clones alone and is incomplete. The data contain 150,000 to 200,000 clones, roughly 82% of them singletons. The sample taken for sequencing was PBMCs. These receptors were taken from a woman aged 25 to 39 in good health and CMV-seronegative. CDR3s include the opening cysteine and the closing phenylalanine or tryptophan. The D gene is left open where the match is weak. Not all rows give a size; the values are once, few, many and, for expanded clones, a class.

D	size	V	J	DNA	CDR3
NA	NA	TRBV15	TRBJ2-7	TGTGCCACCAGCAGAGGGGCTCTGAACAGGGTCTCGGACGAGCAGTACTTC	CATSRGALNRVSDEQYF
TRBD2	NA	TRBV7-9	TRBJ2-5	TGTGCCAGCAGCTTAGGCGGGACTAGAGTAGAGACCCAGTACTTC	CASSLGGTRVETQYF
NA	NA	TRBV7-2	TRBJ1-2	TGTGCCAGCAGCTGGACACAAAACTATGGCTACACCTTC	CASSWTQNYGYTF
TRBD2	NA	TRBV7-8	TRBJ2-2	TGTGCCAGCAGCTTAGCGCGGGGGGGCCGTCACGGGGAGCTGTTTTTT	CASSLARGGRHGELFF
NA	NA	TRBV28	TRBJ2-2	TGTGCCAGCGCAAGACTCGCGAACACCGGGGAGCTGTTTTTT	CASARLANTGELFF
TRBD1	NA	TRBV7-8	TRBJ2-7	TGTGCCAGCAGCTTAGCTTACCGGGACAGGGGTCCCCACGAGCAGTACTTC	CASSLAYRDRGPHEQYF
NA	NA	TRBV5-1	TRBJ1-3	TGCGCCAGCAGCATCAACAGTGCCCTCGGAAACACCATATATTTT	CASSINSALGNTIYF
TRBD1	NA	TRBV7-2	TRBJ1-2	TGTGCCAGCAGCCCCGGGACAGGGGGGTATGGCTACACCTTC	CASSPGTGGYGYTF
TRBD1	NA	TRBV7-6	TRBJ2-3	TGTGCCAGCAGCCAGACAGGGGTTGGGGTAGATACGCAGTATTTT	CASSQTGVGVDTQYF
NA	NA	TRBV2	TRBJ1-2	TGTGCCAGCAGTGAAAATGGCGACAGCGACTACACCTTC	CASSENGDSDYTF
TRBD1	NA	TRBV5-8	TRBJ1-4	TGTGCCAGCAGCTTTGGGCAGGGGGCTGAAAAACTGTTTTTT	CASSFGQGAEKLFF
NA	NA	TRBV11-1	TRBJ2-7	TGTGCCAGCAGCTTAGTGGGGGCAGGTGCAGACTACGAGCAGTACTTC	CASSLVGAGADYEQYF
NA	NA	TRBV27	TRBJ2-1	TGTGCCAGCAGTTTTGCGCCTTACTCCTACAATGAGCAGTTCTTC	CASSFAPYSYNEQFF
NA	NA	TRBV6-5	TRBJ1-3	TGTGCCAGTTCTACAGGGAGCTCTGGAAACACCATATATTTT	CASSTGSSGNTIYF
NA	NA	TRBV2	TRBJ1-1	TGTGCCAGCAGTGTCGGGGGACGTACCACTGAAGCTTTCTTT	CASSVGGRTTEAFF
NA	few	TRBV27	TRBJ2-5	TGTGCCAGCAGTTTATCCCCTCGAAGCACCCAGTACTTC	CASSLSPRSTQYF
TRBD2	NA	TRBV7-3	TRBJ2-5	TGTGCCAGCAGCCCAAGGGCTAGCGGGAGTGGAGAGACCCAGTACTTC	CASSPRASGSGETQYF
NA	NA	TRBV7-3	TRBJ2-2	TGTGCCAGCAGGAGCGGGCTGAACACCGGGGAGCTGTTTTTT	CASRSGLNTGELFF
TRBD1	NA	TRBV7-8	TRBJ2-6	TGTGCCAGCAGCTTAATATCAGGGGGCCCTGGGGCCAACGTCCTGACTTTC	CASSLISGGPGANVLTF
NA	few	TRBV6-1	TRBJ1-2	TGTGCCAGCCGTCCGCAGGGTCAACACGGCTACCCCTTC	CASRPQGQHGYPF
TRBD1	NA	TRBV4-2	TRBJ1-1	TGTGCCAGCAGCCAAGAGGCAGGGGGTCTGAACACTGAAGCTTTCTTT	CASSQEAGGLNTEAFF
NA	once	TRBV18	TRBJ2-2	TGTGCCAGCTCACCACGTAGTAACGGGGAGCTGTTTTTT	CASSPRSNGELFF
TRBD1	NA	TRBV9	TRBJ2-2	TGTGCCAGCAGCGTAGGTCGACAGGGTATAACCGGGGAGCTGTTTTTT	CASSVGRQGITGELFF
TRBD2	NA	TRBV11-2	TRBJ2-3	TGTGCCAGCAGCTTAGGGACTAGCGATGCAGATACGCAGTATTTT	CASSLGTSDADTQYF
TRBD1	NA	TRBV9	TRBJ1-2	TGTGCCAGCAGCGTAGAGGACGGGACAGGGTATGGCTACACCTTC	CASSVEDGTGYGYTF